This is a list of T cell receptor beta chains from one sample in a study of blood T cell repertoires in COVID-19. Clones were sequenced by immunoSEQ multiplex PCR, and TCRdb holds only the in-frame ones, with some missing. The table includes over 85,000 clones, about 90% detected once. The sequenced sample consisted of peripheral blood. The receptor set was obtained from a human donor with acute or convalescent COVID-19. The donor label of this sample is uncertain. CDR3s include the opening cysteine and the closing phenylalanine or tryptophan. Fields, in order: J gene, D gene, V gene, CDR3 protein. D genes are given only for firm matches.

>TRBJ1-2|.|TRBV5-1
CASSLVAGSPGYTF
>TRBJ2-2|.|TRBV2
CASSPRVGNTGELFF
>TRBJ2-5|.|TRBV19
CASGNAGGKTQYF
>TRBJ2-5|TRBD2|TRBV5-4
CASSLGGTSWETQYF
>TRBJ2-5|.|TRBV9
CASTRREGAREETQYF
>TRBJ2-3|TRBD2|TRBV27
CASSLLAAGEQKDTQYF
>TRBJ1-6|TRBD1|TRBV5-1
CASSQGQLQDSPLHF
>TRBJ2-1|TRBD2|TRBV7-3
CASSLNPGGARNEQFF
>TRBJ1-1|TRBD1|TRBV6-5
CASSLQGAHTEAFF
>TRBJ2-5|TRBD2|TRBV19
CASRTGTSLGETQYF
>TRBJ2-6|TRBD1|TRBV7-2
CASSLVATGAFGANVLTF
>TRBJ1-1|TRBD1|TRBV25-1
CASSGTGGTEAFF